The entry that follows covers one T cell receptor beta chain sequence. Antigen unknown. TCRdb's copy holds only in-frame clones and misses some; the assay was immunoSEQ multiplex PCR. Among around 380,000 clones listed, roughly nine tenths were seen once. CDR3 length: 15 residues. Germline-derived CDR1 and CDR2 are KGHSH and LQKENI. Unmatched junction bases numbered 7, after V lost 6 bases and J lost 5 bases. This specimen belongs to a study of Ad26.COV2.S vaccination and SARS-CoV-2 variants. Across the whole study: Donor got 5x10^10 or 1x10^11 viral particles of Ad26.COV2.S. Study conclusions and caveats: Vaccine recipients surpassed placebo recipients in spike-specific TCR breadth.

The treatment was: roughly 19 received Ad26.COV2.S at low or high dose, single or two shots; several received placebo; per-sample allocation not given. Sample collection was performed on day 63 after the first vaccine or placebo injection. V usage is TRBV18 and J usage is TRBJ2-1, with TRBD2 matching 10 bases. The clonotype was recovered from a person between 18 and 65 years old who received the Ad26.COV2.S COVID-19 vaccine or a placebo. Here the sequenced sample was peripheral blood, taken in a trial of Ad26.COV2.S vaccine versus placebo. The CDR3 DNA sequence: TGTGCCAGCTCGGATAGCGGGGGGATTAACAATGAGCAGTTCTTC. Translated, it gives CASSDSGGINNEQFF.